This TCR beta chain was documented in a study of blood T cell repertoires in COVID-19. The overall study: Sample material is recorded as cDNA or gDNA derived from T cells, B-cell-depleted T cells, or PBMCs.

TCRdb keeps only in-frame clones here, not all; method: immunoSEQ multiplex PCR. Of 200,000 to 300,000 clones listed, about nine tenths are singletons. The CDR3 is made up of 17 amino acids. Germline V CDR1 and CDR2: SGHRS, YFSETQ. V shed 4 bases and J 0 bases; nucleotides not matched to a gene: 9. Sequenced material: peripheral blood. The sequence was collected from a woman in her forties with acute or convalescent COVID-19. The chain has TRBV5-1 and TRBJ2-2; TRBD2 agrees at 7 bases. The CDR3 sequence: CASSAGRSGANTGELFF. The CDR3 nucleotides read TGCGCCAGCAGCGCTGGGCGGAGCGGGGCGAACACCGGGGAGCTGTTTTTT.